This TCR beta chain was retrieved from a study of T-cell memory formation after mild COVID-19. This clonotype came up a few times. The antigen is unknown. Regarding the study as a whole: Researchers found some responding clones in pre-infection memory, a sign that cross-reactive memory joined.

TCRdb analysed the 5' RACE reads with MiXCR anew, one entry per CDR3 protein. The sample shows 14,000 to 15,000 distinct CDR3 sequences, around a fifth of them seen only once. Trimming at V came to 10 bases and at J to 7 bases, leaving 5 bases not matched to a gene. The CDR3 contains 12 residues. Germline loops: CDR1 LNHDA, CDR2 SQIVND (reference sequence). The sample taken for sequencing was PBMCs or a T cell subset sorted from them (not recorded which). This chain links TRBV19 with TRBJ2-3, with TRBD2 identical over 10 bases. The TCR sequence derives from a man between 18 and 29 years old who had mild COVID-19 (a few samples of this study predate the infection). Cell type and time point are not known. CDR3 coding DNA: TGTGCCACTAGCGGGGGAGTGAATACGCAGTATTTT. Translating gives CATSGGVNTQYF.